This T cell receptor beta chain was sequenced during a study of CD8 T cells in ankylosing spondylitis. Libraries for TCR beta were made by quantitative 5'-RACE with molecular barcodes. TCRdb re-called the 5' RACE reads with MiXCR, one entry per CDR3 protein. The top ten clones hold about two fifths of a sample with a few hundred thousand distinct CDR3 sequences, approximately 20% of them seen once. Study-wide points: CD8+ by phenotype, disease-linked clones were relatively rare in peripheral blood. A TCR beta motif made of fewer than 10 highly homologous variants seemed typical of ankylosing spondylitis blood. Clones tied to disease were said to be significantly enriched in matched ankylosing spondylitis synovial fluid.

Of note for this clonotype: No antigen is known for it.

V was clipped by 3 bases and J by 1 base, with 11 bases between them. CDR3 length equals 15 residues. The germline CDR1 and CDR2 sequences are SNHLY and FYNNEI. The genes are TRBV2 and TRBJ2-3; D might be TRBD1 (5 bases). The origin of this receptor is a male donor with ankylosing spondylitis. The source material was blood, either unsorted or a sorted T cell fraction (not recorded which). The CDR3 loop reads CASSEGLRGTDTQYF. For the CDR3, the DNA is TGTGCCAGCAGTGAGGGGCTCCGGGGCACAGATACGCAGTATTTT. The whole variable domain, remainder taken from reference TRBV2 and TRBJ2-3, is EPEVTQTPSHQVTQMGQEVILRCVPISNHLYFYWYRQILGQKVEFLVSFYNNEISEKSEIFDDQFSVERPDGSNFTLKIRSTKLEDSAMYFCASSEGLRGTDTQYFGPGTRLTVL.